The rows below give T cell receptor beta chains drawn from one sample of a study of cytomegalovirus exposure and HLA in healthy donors. The method was immunoSEQ multiplex PCR; TCRdb's version includes in-frame clones alone and lacks a portion of them. Of about 150,000 clones in the sample, about 82% are singletons; the top ten hold approximately 2%. The source material was PBMCs. Receptors were obtained from a human donor in good health. Both conserved end residues are part of each CDR3. The order of the fields is V gene, J gene, CDR3 protein.

V: TRBV18
J: TRBJ2-7
CDR3: CASSPGQGVHEQYF

V: TRBV14
J: TRBJ1-2
CDR3: CASSQVGAGYTF

V: TRBV6-4
J: TRBJ1-6
CDR3: CATRPESSYNSPLHF

V: TRBV7-9
J: TRBJ2-2
CDR3: CASSLFQNTGELFF

V: TRBV2
J: TRBJ1-6
CDR3: CASSPPGGRTLHF

V: TRBV5-1
J: TRBJ1-1
CDR3: CASSLVPQGSMNTEAFF

V: TRBV27
J: TRBJ2-1
CDR3: CASSRLAGMGEQFF

V: TRBV5-1
J: TRBJ2-7
CDR3: CASSLDRGFGEQYF

V: TRBV5-1
J: TRBJ1-2
CDR3: CASSLESGGAHYGYTF

V: TRBV2
J: TRBJ1-5
CDR3: CASSEVRDQPQHF

V: TRBV6-4
J: TRBJ2-3
CDR3: CASSAGGTDTQYF